A single sample is the source of the 14 T cell receptor beta chains below, sequenced in a study of ipilimumab plus nivolumab after autologous stem cell transplantation (dated by TCRdb to the early 2020s). The library was produced with the immunoSEQ multiplex PCR assay. The source is immuneACCESS, and TCRdb retained only in-frame sequences with V and J called. Part of the clones is not carried over; for the studies checked, unresolved V genes explain less than half of this, and the remainder is unexplained. The table for this sample lists 9,400 or so clones; about 67% of them were counted only once. The top ten clonotypes cover around 16% of the sample. Sequencing used PBMCs, obtained in a trial of ipilimumab plus nivolumab as post-transplant consolidation. The source of these receptors is a female donor with multiple myeloma.

CDR3 DNA: TGTGCCAGCAGTTTGGGGTGGGGCACCGGGGAGCTGTTTTTT. Translation gives CASSLGWGTGELFF. V is TRBV25-1 and J is TRBJ2-2; no reliable D call. The CDR3 covers 14 residues. Trimming shortened V by 5 bases and J by 4 bases, and 11 bases separated the two germline ends. The V gene's germline CDR1 is MGHDK and CDR2 SYGVNS.

The CDR3 is CASSASSLTSYEQYF. The CDR3 DNA reads TGTGCCAGTAGTGCTTCGAGCCTCACCTCCTACGAGCAGTACTTC. The chain links TRBV19 to TRBJ2-7; no clear D gene. CDR3 length: 15 residues. CDR1 and CDR2 from the germline V gene are LNHDA and SQIVND (reference sequence). Trimming shortened V by 5 bases and J by 0 bases, and 14 bases separated the two germline ends. Combining the CDR3 with reference TRBV19 and TRBJ2-7 gives the whole variable domain DGGITQSPKYLFRKEGQNVTLSCEQNLNHDAMYWYRQDPGQGLRLIYYSQIVNDFQKGDIAEGYSVSREKKESFPLTVTSAQKNPTAFYLCASSASSLTSYEQYFGPGTRLTVT.

V usage is TRBV2 and J usage is TRBJ2-7; 7 nucleotides match TRBD1. The CDR3 totals 14 residues. In germline, CDR1 is SNHLY, CDR2 FYNNEI. The V gene end was trimmed by 4 bases and the J gene end by 3 bases; junction bases not matched to a gene: 6. CDR3 residues: CASSVTGSYYEQYF. The CDR3 DNA is TGTGCCAGCAGTGTGACAGGGAGTTACTACGAGCAGTACTTC.

The V gene is TRBV6-4, the J gene TRBJ2-3, with D maybe TRBD2 (6 bases). Trimming shortened V by 2 bases and J by 0 bases, and 12 bases separated the two germline ends. CDR3 length: 16 amino acids. Germline CDR1 and CDR2: MRHNA and SNTAGT. The CDR3 spells CASSDGDSGSTDTQYF. CDR3 nucleotide sequence: TGTGCCAGCAGTGACGGTGATAGCGGAAGCACAGATACGCAGTATTTT.

The V call is TRBV2, the J call TRBJ2-1; unclear D gene. CDR3 length equals 11 residues. Trimming removed 6 bases from V and 8 bases from J, with 8 bases in between. CDR1 SNHLY and CDR2 FYNNEI come from the germline V gene. CDR3 sequence (DNA): TGTGCCAGCAGAGGTTACGATGAGCAGTTCTTC. Translation: CASRGYDEQFF.

This clone was detected only a few times. The rearrangement joins TRBV28 to TRBJ2-1; no reliable D call. V was pared by 6 bases and J by 11 bases, with 14 bases between. The CDR3 sequence is 12 residues long. Germline lookup yields CDR1 MDHEN and CDR2 SYDVKM. Written as DNA, the CDR3 is TGTGCCAGCAGAGGCAGGACCCAGAAGCAGTTCTTC. The encoded protein is CASRGRTQKQFF.

This chain links TRBV19 with TRBJ2-7; 11 positions match TRBD1. This CDR3 contains 15 residues. CDR1 LNHDA and CDR2 SQIVND come from the germline V gene (reference sequence). After removal of 3 bases from V and 3 bases from J, the junction contained 4 bases not matched to a gene. The CDR3: CASSMPGQGVYEQYF. The CDR3, as DNA: TGTGCCAGTAGTATGCCGGGACAGGGGGTCTACGAGCAGTACTTC.

The rearrangement joins TRBV2 to TRBJ2-7; possible D gene TRBD2, 5 bases. CDR1 is SNHLY and CDR2 is FYNNEI in the germline V gene. Trimming took 9 bases from V and 0 from J, leaving 15 bases between them. This CDR3 region has 14 residues. DNA for the CDR3: TGTGCCAGTACTCTGGACTCAAGCTCCTACGAGCAGTACTTC. This translates into CASTLDSSSYEQYF.

CDR3 DNA sequence: TGTGCCAGCAGATATACAGGGGAGGGGAGTGGCTACACCTTC. Protein: CASRYTGEGSGYTF. This chain links TRBV7-9 with TRBJ1-2, with 7 bases aligning to TRBD1. Germline V gives CDR1 SEHNR, CDR2 FQNEAQ (reference sequence). The J segment lost 7 bases and the V segment lost 6 bases, leaving 11 bases of the junction unmatched. This CDR3 comprises 14 residues.

V is TRBV19 and J is TRBJ1-2; the D is unclear. The CDR3 is 15 residues long. CDR1 and CDR2 (germline): LNHDA, SQIVND (reference sequence). Trimming stripped 3 bases from V and 5 bases from J, with 16 bases between. CDR3 coding DNA: TGTGCCAGTAGTATTAGGCTAACGGGTCCATATGGCTACACCTTC. Protein sequence: CASSIRLTGPYGYTF. Full variable domain (missing parts from reference TRBV19 and TRBJ1-2): DGGITQSPKYLFRKEGQNVTLSCEQNLNHDAMYWYRQDPGQGLRLIYYSQIVNDFQKGDIAEGYSVSREKKESFPLTVTSAQKNPTAFYLCASSIRLTGPYGYTFGSGTRLTVV.

This clone rates as medium-sized. The V call is TRBV7-2, the J call TRBJ2-3; 7 bases line up with TRBD1. CDR1 and CDR2 (germline): SGHTA, FQGNSA. This CDR3 is 15 amino acids long. V shed 5 bases and J 0 bases; nucleotides not matched to a gene: 5. The CDR3: CASSQQGISTDTQYF. CDR3 nucleotides: TGTGCCAGCAGCCAACAGGGGATCAGCACAGATACGCAGTATTTT.

V is TRBV27 and J is TRBJ2-7, with 8 bases lining up with TRBD1. The CDR3 sequence is 16 residues long. V shed 5 bases, J shed 0 bases, and the junction held 9 bases outside the gene matches. The germline V gene encodes CDR1 MNHEY and CDR2 SMNVEV (reference sequence). The CDR3 reads CASSTSGQALSYEQYF. CDR3 nucleotides: TGTGCCAGCAGTACCTCGGGACAGGCACTCTCCTACGAGCAGTACTTC.

This clone occurred a few times. The chain is built from TRBV6-6 and TRBJ2-2; no reliable D call. Trimming stripped 7 bases from V and 2 bases from J, with 11 bases between. Per germline, CDR1 MNHNY and CDR2 SVGAGI (reference sequence). This CDR3 region has 14 residues. Written as DNA, the CDR3 is TGTGCCAGCACCGATACACCCAACACCGGGGAGCTGTTTTTT. Its translation: CASTDTPNTGELFF.

The chain is built from TRBV7-9 and TRBJ1-2, with D unresolved. Germline values: CDR1 SEHNR, CDR2 FQNEAQ (reference sequence). This CDR3 is built from 12 residues. CDR3 nucleotides: TGTGTCGCCCGTCGGTCGAACTATGGCTACACCTTC. Amino acid sequence: CVARRSNYGYTF.